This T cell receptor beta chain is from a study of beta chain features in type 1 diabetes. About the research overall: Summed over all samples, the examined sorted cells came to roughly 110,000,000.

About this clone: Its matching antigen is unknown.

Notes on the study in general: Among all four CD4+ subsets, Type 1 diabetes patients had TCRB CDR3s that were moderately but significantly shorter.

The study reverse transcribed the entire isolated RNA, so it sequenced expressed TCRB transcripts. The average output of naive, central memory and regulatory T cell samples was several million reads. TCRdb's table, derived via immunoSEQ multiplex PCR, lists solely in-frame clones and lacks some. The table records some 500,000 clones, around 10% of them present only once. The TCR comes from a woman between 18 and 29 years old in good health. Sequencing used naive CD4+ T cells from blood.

CDR3 DNA sequence: TGTGCCAGCAGCTCGGGGACAGGGGATAATTCACCCCTCCACTTT. Translating gives CASSSGTGDNSPLHF. The chain couples TRBV7-9 to TRBJ1-6; the match to TRBD1 covers 10 bases. J was trimmed by 5 bases and V by 4 bases; bases with no gene match: 2. The CDR3 is 15 residues long. Germline V gene lookup returns CDR1 SEHNR and CDR2 FQNEAQ (reference sequence).